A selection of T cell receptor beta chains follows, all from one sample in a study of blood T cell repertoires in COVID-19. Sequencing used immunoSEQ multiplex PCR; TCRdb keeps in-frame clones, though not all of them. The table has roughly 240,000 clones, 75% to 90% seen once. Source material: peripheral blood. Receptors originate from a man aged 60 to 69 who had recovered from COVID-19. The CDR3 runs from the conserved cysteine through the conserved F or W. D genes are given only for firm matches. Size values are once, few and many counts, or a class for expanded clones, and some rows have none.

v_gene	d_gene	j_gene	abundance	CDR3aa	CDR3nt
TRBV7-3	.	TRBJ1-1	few	CANSSRGLFAEAFF	TGTGCCAATTCCTCGCGGGGGCTCTTCGCTGAAGCTTTCTTT
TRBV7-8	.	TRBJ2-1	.	CASSFGLAGRNEQFF	TGTGCCAGCAGCTTCGGGCTAGCTGGTAGGAATGAGCAGTTCTTC
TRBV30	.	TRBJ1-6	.	CAWGKHKGDSPLHF	TGTGCCTGGGGAAAGCACAAGGGAGATTCACCCCTCCACTTT
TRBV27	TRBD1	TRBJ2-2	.	CASRPGDRAIGELFF	TGTGCCAGCAGGCCTGGGGACAGGGCTATCGGGGAGCTGTTTTTT
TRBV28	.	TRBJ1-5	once	CASSFGSGTQPQHF	TGTGCCAGCAGTTTCGGTTCAGGCACTCAGCCCCAGCATTTT
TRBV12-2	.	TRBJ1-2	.	CASRLERSVPGSYGYTF	TGTGCAAGTCGCTTAGAACGGTCCGTTCCTGGTAGTTATGGCTACACCTTC
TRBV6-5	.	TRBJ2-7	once	CASSPPRGWGSEQYF	TGTGCCAGCAGTCCCCCTCGGGGGTGGGGATCCGAGCAGTACTTC
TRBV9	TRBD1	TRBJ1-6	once	CASSSRQGLNSPLHF	TGTGCCAGCAGCTCGCGACAGGGTCTTAATTCACCCCTCCACTTT
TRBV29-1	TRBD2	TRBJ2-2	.	CSAAAGGLAGELFF	TGCAGCGCCGCCGCGGGAGGTCTCGCCGGGGAGCTGTTTTTT
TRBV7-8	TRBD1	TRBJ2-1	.	CASSQRTGRNIEQFF	TGTGCCAGCAGCCAACGGACAGGGAGGAACATTGAGCAGTTCTTC
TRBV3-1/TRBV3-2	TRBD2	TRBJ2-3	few	CASSQSGTILTDTQYF	TGTGCCAGCAGCCAATCCGGGACTATCCTCACAGATACGCAGTATTTT
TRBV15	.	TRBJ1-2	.	CATSRDRGVSYGYTF	TGTGCCACCAGCAGAGATCGGGGGGTTAGCTATGGCTACACCTTC
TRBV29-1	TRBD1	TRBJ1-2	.	CSVSSAGQGLTAYGYTF	TGCAGCGTTTCGTCGGCCGGACAGGGATTGACGGCCTATGGCTACACCTTC
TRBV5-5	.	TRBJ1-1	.	CASSPPSLRAFF	TGTGCCAGCAGCCCCCCGAGTTTACGAGCTTTCTTT
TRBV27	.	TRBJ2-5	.	CASSREIGGLETQYF	TGTGCCAGCAGCCGAGAGATTGGGGGCCTTGAGACCCAGTACTTC
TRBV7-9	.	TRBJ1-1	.	CASSRGISPEAFF	TGTGCCAGCAGTAGGGGTATTTCGCCTGAAGCTTTCTTT
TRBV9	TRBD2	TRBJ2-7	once	CASSPRASGNYEQYF	TGTGCCAGCAGCCCCAGGGCTAGCGGGAACTACGAGCAGTACTTC
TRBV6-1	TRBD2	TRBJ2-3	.	CASSENGRRNTQYF	TGTGCCAGCAGTGAAAACGGGAGGCGTAATACGCAGTATTTT
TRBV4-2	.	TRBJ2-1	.	CASSQPGRPRRFF	TGTGCCAGCAGCCAACCCGGTCGCCCTCGTCGGTTCTTC
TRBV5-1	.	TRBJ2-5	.	CASSPKSYGFTQETQYF	TGCGCCAGCAGCCCCAAATCCTACGGTTTCACCCAAGAGACCCAGTACTTC
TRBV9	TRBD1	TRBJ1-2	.	CASLSGDRGSRGYTF	TGTGCCAGTTTAAGTGGGGACAGGGGAAGTCGGGGCTACACCTTC
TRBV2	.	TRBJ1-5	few	CASSQQQGLEPQHF	TGTGCCAGCAGTCAACAACAGGGTTTGGAGCCCCAGCATTTT
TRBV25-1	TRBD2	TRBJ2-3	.	CASSELAGGLVSDTQYF	TGTGCCAGCAGTGAACTAGCGGGGGGGCTAGTTTCAGATACGCAGTATTTT
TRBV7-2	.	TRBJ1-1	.	CASSFSREAEAFF	TGTGCCAGCAGCTTCTCAAGGGAGGCTGAAGCTTTCTTT
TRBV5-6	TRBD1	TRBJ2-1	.	CASSPGTGSPYNEQFF	TGTGCCAGCAGCCCGGGGACAGGGAGCCCCTACAATGAGCAGTTCTTC
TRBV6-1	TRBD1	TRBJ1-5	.	CATGTARNQPQHF	TGTGCCACCGGGACAGCACGCAATCAGCCCCAGCATTTT
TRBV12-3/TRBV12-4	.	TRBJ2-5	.	CASSVASRETQYF	TGTGCCAGCAGTGTGGCTAGCCGGGAGACCCAGTACTTC
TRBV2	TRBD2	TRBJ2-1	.	CASSPLAGGYNEQFF	TGTGCCAGCAGTCCACTAGCGGGGGGTTACAATGAGCAGTTCTTC
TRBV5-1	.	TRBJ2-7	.	CASSPNQGLTYEQYF	TGCGCCAGCAGCCCCAACCAGGGATTGACCTACGAGCAGTACTTC
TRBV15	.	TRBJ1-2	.	CATSRPEGGNYGYTF	TGTGCCACCAGCAGGCCGGAGGGTGGGAACTATGGCTACACCTTC
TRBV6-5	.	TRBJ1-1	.	CASSYSQKTEAFF	TGTGCCAGCAGTTATTCTCAGAAAACTGAAGCTTTCTTT
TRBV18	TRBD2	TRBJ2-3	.	CASSPISTSGDTQYF	TGTGCCAGCTCACCAATTTCGACTAGCGGTGATACGCAGTATTTT
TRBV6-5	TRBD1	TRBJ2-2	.	CASRLNRGLAGELFF	TGTGCCAGCAGACTTAACAGGGGGTTGGCCGGGGAGCTGTTTTTT
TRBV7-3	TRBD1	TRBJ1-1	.	CASSSSRGPDTEAFF	TGTGCCAGCAGCTCCTCGAGGGGGCCCGACACTGAAGCTTTCTTT
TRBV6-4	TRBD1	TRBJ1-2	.	CASSDSGQGVKLGYTF	TGTGCCAGCAGTGACTCCGGTCAGGGGGTGAAGCTCGGCTACACCTTC
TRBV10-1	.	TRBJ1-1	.	CASSDRAYTEAFF	TGCGCCAGCAGTGACAGGGCGTACACTGAAGCTTTCTTT
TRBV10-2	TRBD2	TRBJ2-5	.	CASTRLAGALQAQYF	TGCGCCAGCACTAGACTAGCGGGAGCATTACAGGCCCAGTACTTC
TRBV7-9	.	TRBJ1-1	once	CASSLVGVEAFF	TGTGCCAGCAGCTTAGTAGGGGTTGAAGCTTTCTTT
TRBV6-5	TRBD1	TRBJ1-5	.	CASSRGQGEPQHF	TGTGCCAGCAGCCGGGGACAGGGAGAGCCCCAGCATTTT
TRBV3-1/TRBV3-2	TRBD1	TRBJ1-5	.	CASSLAGQGVDQPQHF	TGTGCCAGCAGCCTCGCCGGACAGGGGGTGGATCAGCCCCAGCATTTT
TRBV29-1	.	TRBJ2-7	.	CSVTGTSYEQYF	TGCAGCGTAACCGGGACATCCTACGAGCAGTACTTC
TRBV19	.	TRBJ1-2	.	CASTPGGLYGYTF	TGTGCCAGTACCCCGGGGGGACTCTATGGCTACACCTTC
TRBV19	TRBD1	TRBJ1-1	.	CASSAQGATEAFF	TGTGCCAGTAGTGCCCAGGGGGCAACTGAAGCTTTCTTT
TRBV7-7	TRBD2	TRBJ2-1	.	CASSGLGLAGENEQFF	TGTGCCAGCAGCGGACTAGGACTAGCGGGAGAAAATGAGCAGTTCTTC
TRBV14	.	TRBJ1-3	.	CASSAQQISGNTIYF	TGTGCCAGCAGCGCACAACAGATCTCTGGAAACACCATATATTTT
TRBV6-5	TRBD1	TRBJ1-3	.	CASTWTGGSGNTIYF	TGTGCCAGCACTTGGACAGGCGGCTCTGGAAACACCATATATTTT
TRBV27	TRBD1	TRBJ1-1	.	CASSLRPPRQGRNLNTEAFF	TGTGCCAGCAGTTTACGCCCTCCGCGACAGGGGCGAAATTTGAACACTGAAGCTTTCTTT
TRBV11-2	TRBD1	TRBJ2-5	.	CASSPGQGEETQYF	TGTGCCAGCAGCCCAGGACAGGGGGAAGAGACCCAGTACTTC
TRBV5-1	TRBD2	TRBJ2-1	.	CASGSSGTSYNEQFF	TGCGCCAGCGGGTCTAGCGGGACCTCCTACAATGAGCAGTTCTTC
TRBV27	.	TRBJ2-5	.	CASSPPYGETQYF	TGTGCCAGCAGTCCCCCGTACGGTGAGACCCAGTACTTC
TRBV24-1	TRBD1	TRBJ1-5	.	CATSDRTGGSQPQHF	TGTGCCACCAGTGACCGTACAGGGGGCAGTCAGCCCCAGCATTTT
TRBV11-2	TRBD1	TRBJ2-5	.	CASSRDRGETQYF	TGTGCCAGCAGCCGGGACAGGGGGGAGACCCAGTACTTC
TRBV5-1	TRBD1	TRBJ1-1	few	CASSLRQGAATEAFF	TGCGCCAGCAGCCTACGACAGGGGGCGGCCACTGAAGCTTTCTTT
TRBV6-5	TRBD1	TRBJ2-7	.	CASSYGQGGEQYF	TGTGCCAGCAGTTACGGACAGGGTGGCGAGCAGTACTTC
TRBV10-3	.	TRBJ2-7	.	CAISGLRDGYEQYF	TGTGCCATCAGTGGGCTGCGGGACGGTTACGAGCAGTACTTC
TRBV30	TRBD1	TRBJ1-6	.	CAWGQGALFGSPLHF	TGTGCCTGGGGACAGGGGGCGCTTTTTGGCTCACCCCTCCACTTT